These T cell receptor beta chains were read from a single sample in a study of response to subunit inactivated influenza vaccine. Each CDR3 protein is one row after TCRdb ran MiXCR on the RT-PCR reads. The sample includes 650,000 to 850,000 distinct CDR3 sequences, about 15% of them seen just once. Sequenced material: PBMCs from blood, taken approximately 15 days before vaccination. Receptors were obtained from a man over 45 who received an inactivated influenza vaccine. Each CDR3 is given with its conserved first and last residue. A D gene is named only where the DNA matches it firmly. The size field is filled for only some rows; it gives once, few, many or a size class.

J gene | clone size | V gene | CDR3 length | D gene | CDR3 protein | CDR3 DNA
TRBJ2-1 | . | TRBV5-1 | 16 | TRBD1 | CASSLTRQGGYNEQFF | TGCGCCAGCAGCTTGACCCGACAGGGCGGCTACAATGAGCAGTTCTTC
TRBJ1-1 | . | TRBV2 | 16 | . | CASREGPGLMDTEAFF | TGTGCCAGCAGAGAGGGTCCAGGCCTTATGGACACTGAAGCTTTCTTT
TRBJ2-1 | many | TRBV6-2/TRBV6-3 | 15 | TRBD2 | CASSPLGTRNHEQFF | TGTGCCAGCAGTCCTCTCGGGACTAGGAATCATGAGCAGTTCTTC
TRBJ2-7 | few | TRBV2 | 13 | . | CASSGTHAYEQYF | TGTGCCAGCAGTGGGACTCACGCCTACGAGCAGTACTTC
TRBJ2-3 | many | TRBV20-1 | 15 | . | CSARPTEWDTDTQYF | TGCAGTGCTAGGCCGACTGAATGGGACACAGATACGCAGTATTTT
TRBJ2-1 | few | TRBV20-1 | 15 | . | CSARGLATALREQFF | TGCAGTGCTAGGGGTCTAGCGACCGCTCTTCGGGAGCAGTTCTTC
TRBJ1-4 | few | TRBV16 | 16 | TRBD1 | CASSQFGQAGNEKLFF | TGTGCCAGCAGCCAATTTGGACAGGCGGGGAATGAAAAACTGTTTTTT
TRBJ2-5 | . | TRBV15 | 13 | . | CATSRDGEETQYF | TGTGCCACCAGCAGAGATGGGGAGGAGACCCAGTACTTC
TRBJ2-2 | many | TRBV12-3/TRBV12-4 | 16 | . | CASSPARGENTGELFF | TGTGCCAGCAGTCCGGCGCGGGGAGAGAACACCGGGGAGCTGTTTTTT
TRBJ2-2 | . | TRBV29-1 | 13 | . | CSVGRANTGELFF | TGCAGCGTTGGTAGAGCAAACACCGGGGAGCTGTTTTTT
TRBJ2-1 | . | TRBV7-2 | 15 | . | CASSSTRALGREQFF | TGTGCCAGCAGTTCAACTCGTGCGCTAGGTCGTGAGCAGTTCTTC
TRBJ1-5 | . | TRBV18 | 14 | . | CASSPPGSGVAQHF | TGTGCCAGCTCACCACCGGGATCAGGGGTGGCCCAGCATTTT
TRBJ2-7 | few | TRBV20-1 | 13 | TRBD2 | CSAPGLAGGEQYF | TGCAGTGCACCGGGACTAGCGGGAGGGGAGCAGTACTTC
TRBJ1-5 | few | TRBV12-3/TRBV12-4 | 15 | TRBD1 | CASSFQTGGSQPQHF | TGTGCCAGCAGTTTCCAAACAGGGGGCTCTCAGCCCCAGCATTTT
TRBJ2-7 | . | TRBV3-1 | 14 | TRBD2 | CASSLAGTTDEQYF | TGTGCCAGCAGCCTAGCCGGGACTACAGACGAGCAGTACTTC
TRBJ1-6 | . | TRBV20-1 | 14 | . | CSATPNGGRSPLHF | TGCAGTGCAACGCCAAATGGAGGGCGTTCACCCCTCCACTTT
TRBJ2-4 | few | TRBV10-3 | 17 | TRBD1 | CAISDRSTGPFGNIQYF | TGTGCCATCAGTGATCGGTCGACAGGGCCCTTCGGAAACATTCAGTACTTC
TRBJ2-5 | few | TRBV29-1 | 12 | . | CSVEGHRETQYF | TGCAGCGTTGAGGGCCACCGAGAGACCCAGTACTTC
TRBJ1-3 | . | TRBV4-3 | 17 | TRBD1 | CASSQATRTGGRNTIYF | TGCGCCAGCAGCCAAGCGACCCGGACAGGGGGCCGGAACACCATATATTTT
TRBJ2-5 | many | TRBV29-1 | 14 | . | CSVGGGRVQETQYF | TGCAGCGTTGGGGGCGGCAGAGTCCAAGAGACCCAGTACTTC
TRBJ2-4 | many | TRBV29-1 | 15 | TRBD1 | CSVEGRTGAKNIQYF | TGCAGCGTTGAAGGGAGGACAGGAGCCAAAAACATTCAGTACTTC
TRBJ2-7 | few | TRBV28 | 14 | TRBD1 | CASTDRDRGYEQYF | TGTGCCAGCACCGACCGGGACAGGGGCTACGAGCAGTACTTC
TRBJ2-7 | many | TRBV7-2 | 14 | . | CASSLAAGSYEQYF | TGTGCCAGCAGCTTAGCTGCCGGTTCCTACGAGCAGTACTTC
TRBJ1-1 | few | TRBV27 | 17 | . | CASSLGGGRIRNTEAFF | TGTGCCAGCAGTTTGGGGGGGGGCAGAATTAGGAACACTGAAGCTTTCTTT
TRBJ2-5 | few | TRBV6-1 | 14 | TRBD2 | CATKLAGDPKTQYF | TGTGCCACCAAACTAGCGGGAGACCCGAAGACCCAGTACTTC
TRBJ2-1 | . | TRBV4-3 | 17 | . | CASSQPSGRSSYNEQFF | TGCGCCAGCAGCCAACCCTCAGGGAGGAGCTCCTACAATGAGCAGTTCTTC
TRBJ2-2 | few | TRBV7-2 | 16 | TRBD1 | CASSFRTGSITGELFF | TGTGCCAGCAGCTTCAGGACAGGTTCCATCACCGGGGAGCTGTTTTTT
TRBJ1-5 | few | TRBV11-2 | 13 | . | CASSLDRVQPQHF | TGTGCCAGCAGCTTAGATCGGGTTCAGCCCCAGCATTTT
TRBJ2-7 | . | TRBV18 | 14 | TRBD2 | CASSLSGGASEQYF | TGTGCCAGCTCACTTAGCGGGGGGGCTAGTGAGCAGTACTTC
TRBJ2-2 | . | TRBV20-1 | 17 | . | CSARSQGSPGNTGELFF | TGCAGTGCTAGATCTCAGGGGTCCCCTGGCAACACCGGGGAGCTGTTTTTT
TRBJ1-6 | . | TRBV6-5 | 14 | . | CASSYRAYNSPLHF | TGTGCCAGCAGTTACAGGGCATATAATTCACCCCTCCACTTT
TRBJ2-2 | . | TRBV27 | 15 | TRBD2 | CASSLFGGFAGELFF | TGTGCCAGCAGTTTATTCGGGGGGTTTGCCGGGGAGCTGTTTTTT